This T cell receptor (beta chain) was obtained from a study of technical replicates of blood from four donors (dated by TCRdb to between 2016 and 2019). Concerning this clone itself: The target of this receptor is not known. No much larger clone is present one base from it, and per-base qualities are unavailable.

Libraries were prepared through the immunoSEQ multiplex PCR assay. TCRdb took this table from immuneACCESS and kept in-frame rearrangements with V and J called. Such tables lack part of the clones; where checked against another copy, unresolved V genes explain under half of the gap, and the rest is unexplained. The table for this sample lists approximately 15,000 clones; over 80% of them were counted only once. Approximately 10% of the sample is taken by the ten largest. Material for sequencing was PBMCs. The source of this sequence is a human donor in good health.

Read as DNA, the sequence is TGTGCCAGCAGCAGAGGGACAGGGGGTGCGAACACCGGGGAGCTGTTTTTT. This yields the protein CASSRGTGGANTGELFF. The rearrangement combines TRBV7-3 with TRBJ2-2, and 11 junction bases match TRBD1. Trimming leaves V shorter by 5 bases and J shorter by 0 bases, with the junction holding 5 bases beyond the gene matches. Measured from the cysteine to the phenylalanine, the CDR3 is 17 residues long. Solely the CDR3 DNA is kept, with 51 bases framed from the first base. The germline V gene supplies CDR1 SGHTA and CDR2 FQGTGA.